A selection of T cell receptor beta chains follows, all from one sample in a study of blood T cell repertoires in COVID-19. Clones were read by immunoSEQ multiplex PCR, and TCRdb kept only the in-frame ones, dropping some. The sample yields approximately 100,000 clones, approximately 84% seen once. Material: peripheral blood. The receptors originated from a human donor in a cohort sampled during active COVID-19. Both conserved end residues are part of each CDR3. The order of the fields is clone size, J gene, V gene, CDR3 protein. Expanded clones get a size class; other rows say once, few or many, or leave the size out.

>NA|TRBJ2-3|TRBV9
CASSVGRGGDWDTQYF
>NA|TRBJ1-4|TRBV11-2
CASSPGQGEKLFF
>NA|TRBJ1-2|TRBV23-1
CASSQSTGRGRAYGYTF
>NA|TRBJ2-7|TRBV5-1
CASSLVPLASGSLREQYF
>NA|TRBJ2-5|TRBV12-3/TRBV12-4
CASSFRFQETQYF
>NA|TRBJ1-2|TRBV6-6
CASSQGTGTYGYTF
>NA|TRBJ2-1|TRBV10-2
CASSESYYNEQFF
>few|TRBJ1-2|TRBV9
CASSQTGEAYGYTF
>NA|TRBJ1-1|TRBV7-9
CASSLVGGAAEAFF
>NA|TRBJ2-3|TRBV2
CANSTGYTDTQYF
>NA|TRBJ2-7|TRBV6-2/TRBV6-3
CASSYSQGEQYF
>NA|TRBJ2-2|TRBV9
CASTFQGTGELFF
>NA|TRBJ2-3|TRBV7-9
CASSTGQGGADTQYF
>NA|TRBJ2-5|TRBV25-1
CASSDPKGAGETQYF
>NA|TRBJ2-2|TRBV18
CASSPPGQGDTGELFF
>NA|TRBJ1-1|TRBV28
CASSLNGGRSTEAFF
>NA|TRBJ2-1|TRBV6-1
CASSELTGTSGYNEQFF
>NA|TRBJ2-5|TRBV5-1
CASSLGPQGAGGQETQYF
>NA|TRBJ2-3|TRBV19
CASSILPPSTDTQYF
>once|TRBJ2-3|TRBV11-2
CASSLAVAGLVGSDTQYF
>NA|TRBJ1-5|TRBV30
CAWSASRDRYSNQPQHF
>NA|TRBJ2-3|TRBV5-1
CASSTGTPGGTDTQYF
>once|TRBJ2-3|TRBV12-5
CASGPGTSGVRDTQYF
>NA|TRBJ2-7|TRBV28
CASSFRPGTLSVEQYF
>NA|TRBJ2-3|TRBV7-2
CASSSGLAGDADTQYF
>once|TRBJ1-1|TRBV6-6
CASSYPEINTEAFF
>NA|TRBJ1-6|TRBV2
CASSATQQGGHNSPLHF
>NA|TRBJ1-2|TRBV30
CAWSYPSWSYGYTF